A single sample is the source of the 15 T cell receptor beta chains below, sequenced in a study of low-dose radiotherapy and immunotherapy resistance in tumors. cDNA synthesis used a TRAV/TRBV-specific primer set for both chains. The authors ran around 19 PCR cycles to amplify TCRs with a constant-region primer and V-primer adapter. A single record per CDR3 protein comes from TCRdb applying MiXCR to the reads. The table records 80,000 or so distinct CDR3 sequences, 15% to 20% of them present only once. The sample's time point: after trial treatment. Indicated treatment: LDRT plus nivolumab, ipilimumab, low-dose cyclophosphamide and aspirin (RACIN trial). This material consisted of PBMCs, taken after low-dose radiotherapy plus immunotherapy. These receptors all stem from a male donor with prostate cancer.

The chain is built from TRBV7-6 and TRBJ1-1, with no clear D. The CDR3 has 15 residues. Germline V CDR1 and CDR2: SGHVS, FNYEAQ. V lost 1 base, J lost 4 bases, and 13 bases lay in between. CDR3 sequence (DNA): TGTGCCAGCAGCTTAGAGTCCCTTTCGGCCACTGAAGCTTTCTTT. Amino acids: CASSLESLSATEAFF.

This clonotype was recorded many times. The V call is TRBV28, the J call TRBJ2-1; D remains ambiguous. Germline assignment: CDR1 MDHEN and CDR2 SYDVKM. Trimming left V 6 bases short and J 7 bases short, with 4 bases between. The CDR3 sequence is 10 residues long. The CDR3 DNA is TGTGCCAGCAGCCAAAATGAGCAGTTCTTC. Amino acid sequence: CASSQNEQFF.

This clonotype was found many times. The rearrangement uses TRBV7-2 and TRBJ1-4, with D perhaps matching TRBD1 (5 bases). Per germline, CDR1 SGHTA and CDR2 FQGNSA. Trimming left V 1 base short and J 3 bases short, with 9 bases between. CDR3 size: 15 residues. In nucleotides, the CDR3 is TGTGCCAGCAGCTTAGGGGACGGTTCTAATGAAAAACTGTTTTTT. Protein sequence: CASSLGDGSNEKLFF.

The chain carries TRBV24-1 and TRBJ1-1, with D possibly being TRBD1 (5 bases). The V end was cut by 7 bases, the J end by 4 bases, with 12 bases between. The germline gives CDR1 KGHDR, CDR2 SFDVKD. This CDR3 spans 13 amino acids. The CDR3 reads CATRPRGATEAFF. In DNA form, the CDR3 reads TGTGCCACCAGGCCCAGAGGGGCCACTGAAGCTTTCTTT.

The chain employs TRBV15 and TRBJ2-5; TRBD2 matches 7 bases. This CDR3 has 14 amino acids. Germline CDR1 reads LNHNV; CDR2 reads YYDKDF (reference sequence). V lost 2 bases and J lost 3; bases outside the gene matches: 3. This chain's CDR3 is CATSRPSGEETQYF. The CDR3 DNA sequence: TGTGCCACCAGCAGACCAAGCGGGGAAGAGACCCAGTACTTC.

This clonotype has ten or more counts. V usage is TRBV12-3 or TRBV12-4 and J usage is TRBJ2-6; D unresolved. The germline V and J ends were trimmed by 6 bases and 2 bases, with 5 bases remaining between them. The CDR3 loop spans 13 amino acids. The CDR3 DNA sequence: TGTGCCAGCAGGGGGACTGGGGCCAACGTCCTGACTTTC. Its protein product is CASRGTGANVLTF.

By share, this clonotype counts as medium-sized. V and J are TRBV28 and TRBJ1-1, with TRBD1 matching 8 bases. V trimming: 5 bases; J trimming: 0 bases; junction bases outside the gene matches: 11. CDR3 length: 17 residues. Germline V CDR1 and CDR2: MDHEN, SYDVKM. The CDR3 DNA reads TGTGCCAGCAGTCCGGCAACAGGGGGAGGAATGAACACTGAAGCTTTCTTT. Translation: CASSPATGGGMNTEAFF.

This clonotype was detected a few times. The chain is built from TRBV28 and TRBJ1-2, with D maybe TRBD1 (5 bases). The CDR3 length is 13 residues. The ends were cut back, 6 bases at V and 7 bases at J, with 15 bases in the middle. Germline V CDR1 and CDR2: MDHEN, SYDVKM. CDR3 protein: CASRRAGTPGYTF. The CDR3 bases are TGTGCCAGCAGGCGGGCAGGGACCCCTGGCTACACCTTC.

Of note for this clonotype: With a far larger clone one base away, a read error is the likely cause. The chain recombines TRBV13 with TRBJ2-1; the match to TRBD1 covers 9 bases. This CDR3 contains 16 residues. V trimming: 0 bases; J trimming: 10 bases; junction bases outside the gene matches: 10. CDR1 is PRHDT and CDR2 is FYEKMQ in the germline V gene (reference sequence). CDR3 DNA: TGTGCCAGCAGCTTAGGCAGGGGGACAGGGAAGTCCGAGCAGTTCTTC. Residues: CASSLGRGTGKSEQFF. The full variable domain, rest sourced from reference TRBV13 and TRBJ2-1, is AAGVIQSPRHLIKEKRETATLKCYPIPRHDTVYWYQQGPGQDPQFLISFYEKMQSDKGSIPDRFSAQQFSDYHSELNMSSLELGDSALYFCASSLGRGTGKSEQFFGPGTRLTVL.

This clonotype was picked up many times. The chain couples TRBV20-1 to TRBJ2-7, with 8 positions matching TRBD2. This CDR3 has 13 amino acids. CDR1 DFQATT and CDR2 SNEGSKA come from the germline V gene (reference sequence). V shed 6 bases, J shed 1 base, and the junction held 5 bases outside the gene matches. Here the CDR3 DNA reads TGCAGTGCCCTGACTAGCGCTTCCTACGAGCAGTACTTC. Amino acids: CSALTSASYEQYF.

This clonotype has at least ten counts. This chain connects TRBV15 to TRBJ2-1; possible D gene TRBD2, 6 bases. CDR1 and CDR2 from the germline V gene are LNHNV and YYDKDF (reference sequence). CDR3 size: 18 residues. Deletions cut 0 bases from V and 6 bases from J, with 21 bases between. The CDR3 coding sequence is TGTGCCACCAGCAGAGATGCCCGGTCGGGGGTTTCCGGCAATGAGCAGTTCTTC. Encoded protein: CATSRDARSGVSGNEQFF.

Of note for this clonotype: This sequence is one base from a far larger clone and is likely a read error. The chain joins TRBV13 to TRBJ2-1; TRBD1 matches 7 bases. The germline V gene has CDR1 PRHDT and CDR2 FYEKMQ (reference sequence). The CDR3 spans 14 residues. This CDR3 is CVRIRQGIHNEQFF. The CDR3 DNA reads TGTGTCAGGATAAGACAGGGCATCCACAATGAGCAGTTCTTC.

Notes on this clonotype: A far larger clone lies a single base away; this is likely a read error. V gene TRBV28 combines with J gene TRBJ2-7; 7 nucleotides agree with TRBD1. The CDR3 is made up of 16 amino acids. Germline-derived CDR1 and CDR2 are MDHEN and SYDVKM. With V trimmed by 7 bases and J by 7 bases, 19 bases remained unmatched. The CDR3 nucleotides are TGTGCCAGCACCCCTTCACAGGGGCGCGCCTACAATGAGCAGTACTTC. Encoded protein: CASTPSQGRAYNEQYF.

This clonotype was detected ten times or more. This sequence joins TRBV4-2 and TRBJ1-2; D is perhaps TRBD1 (6 bases). The CDR3 consists of 14 residues. The germline V gene encodes CDR1 LGHNA and CDR2 YNFKEQ. V was clipped by 0 bases and J by 1 base, with 6 bases between them. CDR3 in amino acids: CASSQEDSNYGYTF. CDR3 in DNA: TGTGCCAGCAGCCAAGAGGACAGTAACTATGGCTACACCTTC.

CDR3 amino acids: CASSQGSGSSNQPQHF. As DNA, the CDR3 is TGTGCCAGCAGCCAAGGGTCGGGCAGTTCCAATCAGCCCCAGCATTTT. V gene TRBV3-1 combines with J gene TRBJ1-5; D remains unclear. Germline CDR1 reads LGHDT; CDR2 reads YNNKEL (reference sequence). The V end was cut by 1 base, the J end by 3 bases, with 13 bases between. The CDR3 has 16 residues.